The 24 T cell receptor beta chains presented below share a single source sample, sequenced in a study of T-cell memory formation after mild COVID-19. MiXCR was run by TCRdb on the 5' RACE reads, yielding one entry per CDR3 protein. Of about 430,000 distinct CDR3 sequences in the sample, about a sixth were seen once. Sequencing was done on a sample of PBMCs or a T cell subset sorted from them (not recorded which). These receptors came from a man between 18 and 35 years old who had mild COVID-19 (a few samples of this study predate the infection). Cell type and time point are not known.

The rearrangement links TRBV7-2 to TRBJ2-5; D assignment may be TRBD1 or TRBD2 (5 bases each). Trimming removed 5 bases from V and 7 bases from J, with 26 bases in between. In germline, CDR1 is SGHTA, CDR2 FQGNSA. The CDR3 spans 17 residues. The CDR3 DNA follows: TGTGCCAGCAGCCCGCGACCCCCGGGACGCCCTAAAGGGACCCAGTACTTC. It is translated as CASSPRPPGRPKGTQYF.

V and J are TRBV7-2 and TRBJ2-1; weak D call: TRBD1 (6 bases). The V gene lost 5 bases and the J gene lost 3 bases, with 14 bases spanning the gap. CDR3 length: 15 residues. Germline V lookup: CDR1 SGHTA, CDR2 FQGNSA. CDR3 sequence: CASSLTGGHYNEQFF. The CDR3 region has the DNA TGTGCCAGCAGCCTGACAGGTGGTCACTACAATGAGCAGTTCTTC.

The CDR3 DNA sequence: TGTGCCAGCAGCTTAGTACAGGGAGGAGGCACTGAAGCTTTCTTT. Encoded protein: CASSLVQGGGTEAFF. This chain connects TRBV7-2 to TRBJ1-1; a possible D gene is TRBD1 (6 bases). This CDR3 region has 15 residues. Germline values: CDR1 SGHTA, CDR2 FQGNSA. V lost 1 base and J lost 4, with 13 bases in between.

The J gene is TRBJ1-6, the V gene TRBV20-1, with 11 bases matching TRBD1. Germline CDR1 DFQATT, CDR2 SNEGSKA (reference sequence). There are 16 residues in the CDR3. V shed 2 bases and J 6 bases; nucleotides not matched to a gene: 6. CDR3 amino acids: CSARSTGTGGNSPLHF. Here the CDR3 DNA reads TGCAGTGCTAGATCCACCGGGACAGGGGGTAATTCACCCCTCCACTTT.

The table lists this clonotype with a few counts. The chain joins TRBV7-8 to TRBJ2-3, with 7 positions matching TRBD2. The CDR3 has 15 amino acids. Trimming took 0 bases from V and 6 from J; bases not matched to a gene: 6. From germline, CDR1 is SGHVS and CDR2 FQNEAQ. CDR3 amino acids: CASSLAAAGWDTQYF. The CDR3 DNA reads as TGTGCCAGCAGCTTAGCGGCAGCGGGGTGGGATACGCAGTATTTT.

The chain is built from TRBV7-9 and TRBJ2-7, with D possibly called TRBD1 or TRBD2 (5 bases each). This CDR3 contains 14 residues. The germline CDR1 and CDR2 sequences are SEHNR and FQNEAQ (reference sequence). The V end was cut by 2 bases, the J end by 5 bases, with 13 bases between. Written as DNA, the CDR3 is TGTGCCAGCAGCTTACGGGGCCTGGGGGACGAGCAGTACTTC. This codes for CASSLRGLGDEQYF.

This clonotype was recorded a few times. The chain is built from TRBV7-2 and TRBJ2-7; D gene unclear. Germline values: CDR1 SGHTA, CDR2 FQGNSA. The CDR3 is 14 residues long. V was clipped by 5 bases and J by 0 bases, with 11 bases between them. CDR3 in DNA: TGTGCCAGCAGCACGAAACAGAGCTCCTACGAGCAGTACGTC. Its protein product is CASSTKQSSYEQYV.

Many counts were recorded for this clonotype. The CDR3, as DNA: TGCGCCAGCAGCCAACAATCTTCAGATACGCAGTATTTT. Amino acid sequence: CASSQQSSDTQYF. This sequence joins TRBV4-1 and TRBJ2-3, with D uncertain. Trimming cost V 2 bases and J 4 bases, with 7 bases left between them. Per the germline V gene, CDR1 is MGHRA and CDR2 is YSYEKL. The CDR3 extends over 13 amino acids.

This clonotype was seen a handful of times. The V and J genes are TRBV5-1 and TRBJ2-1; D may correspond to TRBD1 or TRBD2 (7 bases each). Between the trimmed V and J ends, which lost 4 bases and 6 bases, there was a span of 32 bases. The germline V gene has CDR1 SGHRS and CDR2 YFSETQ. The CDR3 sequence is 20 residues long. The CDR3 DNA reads TGCGCCAGCAGCGCTACCAGGGGGGGGTTTCCCCGCGTCTGGGTCAATGAGCAGTTCTTC. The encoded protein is CASSATRGGFPRVWVNEQFF.

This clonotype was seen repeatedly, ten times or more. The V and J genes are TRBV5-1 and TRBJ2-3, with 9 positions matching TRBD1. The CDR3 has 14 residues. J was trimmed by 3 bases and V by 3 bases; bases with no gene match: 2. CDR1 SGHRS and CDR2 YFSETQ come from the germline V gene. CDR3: CASSSGTGTDTQYF. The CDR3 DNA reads TGCGCCAGCAGCTCCGGGACAGGGACAGATACGCAGTATTTT.

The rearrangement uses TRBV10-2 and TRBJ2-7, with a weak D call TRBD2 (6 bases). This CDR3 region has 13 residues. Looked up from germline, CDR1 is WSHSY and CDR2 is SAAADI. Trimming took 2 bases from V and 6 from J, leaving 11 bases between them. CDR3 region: CASSEASVGEQYF. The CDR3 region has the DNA TGCGCCAGCAGTGAGGCTAGCGTGGGCGAGCAGTACTTC.

The DNA for the CDR3 is TGCAGTGCTCCCCGGGGGGCCAGCACAGATACGCAGTATTTT. Translated: CSAPRGASTDTQYF. The V gene is TRBV20-1, the J gene TRBJ2-3, with D possibly TRBD2 on 7 matching bases. V was clipped by 5 bases and J by 0 bases, with 12 bases between them. Germline V gives CDR1 DFQATT, CDR2 SNEGSKA (reference sequence). This CDR3 contains 14 residues.

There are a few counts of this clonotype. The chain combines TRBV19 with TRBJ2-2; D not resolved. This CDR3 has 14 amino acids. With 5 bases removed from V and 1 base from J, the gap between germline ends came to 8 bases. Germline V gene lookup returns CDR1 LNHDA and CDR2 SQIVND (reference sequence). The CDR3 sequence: CASSRRLNTGELFF. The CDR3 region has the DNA TGTGCCAGTAGTCGACGACTGAACACCGGGGAGCTGTTTTTT. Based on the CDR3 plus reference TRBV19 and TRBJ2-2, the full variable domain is DGGITQSPKYLFRKEGQNVTLSCEQNLNHDAMYWYRQDPGQGLRLIYYSQIVNDFQKGDIAEGYSVSREKKESFPLTVTSAQKNPTAFYLCASSRRLNTGELFFGEGSRLTVL.

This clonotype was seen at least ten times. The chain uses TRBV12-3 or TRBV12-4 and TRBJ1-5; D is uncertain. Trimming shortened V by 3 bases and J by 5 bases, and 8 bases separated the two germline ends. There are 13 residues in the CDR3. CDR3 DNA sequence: TGTGCCAGCAGTTTCGATGGAGATCAGCCCCAGCATTTT. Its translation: CASSFDGDQPQHF.

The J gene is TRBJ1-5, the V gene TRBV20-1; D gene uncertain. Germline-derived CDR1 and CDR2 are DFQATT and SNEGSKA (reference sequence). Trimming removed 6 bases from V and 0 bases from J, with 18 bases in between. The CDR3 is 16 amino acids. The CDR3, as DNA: TGCAGTGCGAGCCGTGCGGGGTTTGATAGCAATCAGCCCCAGCATTTT. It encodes CSASRAGFDSNQPQHF.

The CDR3 sequence is CASSLSGGLYQPQHF. CDR3 sequence (DNA): TGTGCCAGCAGTTTATCGGGGGGGTTATATCAGCCCCAGCATTTT. V and J are TRBV27 and TRBJ1-5; a possible D gene is TRBD1 (5 bases). Trimming removed 0 bases at V and 5 bases at J, with 11 bases between. The germline V gene encodes CDR1 MNHEY and CDR2 SMNVEV (reference sequence). The CDR3 contains 15 residues.

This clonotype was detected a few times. In DNA form, the CDR3 reads TGTGCCAGCAGACCCACGACAGAAACCATAGCCAAAAACATTCAGTACTTC. Its protein is CASRPTTETIAKNIQYF. The rearrangement joins TRBV6-6 to TRBJ2-4; perhaps TRBD1 as D (5 bases). Per germline, CDR1 MNHNY and CDR2 SVGAGI (reference sequence). Trimming removed 6 bases from V and 0 bases from J, with 18 bases in between. This CDR3 spans 17 amino acids.

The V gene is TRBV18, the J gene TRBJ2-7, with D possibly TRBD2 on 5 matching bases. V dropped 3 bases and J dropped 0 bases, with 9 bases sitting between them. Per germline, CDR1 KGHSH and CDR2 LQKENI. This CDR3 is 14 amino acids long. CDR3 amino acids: CASSPTRDSYEQYF. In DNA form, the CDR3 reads TGTGCCAGCTCACCGACACGGGACTCCTACGAGCAGTACTTC. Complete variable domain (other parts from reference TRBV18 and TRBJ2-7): NAGVMQNPRHLVRRRGQEARLRCSPMKGHSHVYWYRQLPEEGLKFMVYLQKENIIDESGMPKERFSAEFPKEGPSILRIQQVVRGDSAAYFCASSPTRDSYEQYFGPGTRLTVT.

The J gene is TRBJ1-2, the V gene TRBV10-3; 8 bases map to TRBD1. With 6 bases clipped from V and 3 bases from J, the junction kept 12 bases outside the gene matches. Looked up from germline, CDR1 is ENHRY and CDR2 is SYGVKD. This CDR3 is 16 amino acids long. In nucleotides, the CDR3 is TGTGCCATCAGGGCAACACAGGGGGAGGTAGACTATGGCTACACCTTC. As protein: CAIRATQGEVDYGYTF.

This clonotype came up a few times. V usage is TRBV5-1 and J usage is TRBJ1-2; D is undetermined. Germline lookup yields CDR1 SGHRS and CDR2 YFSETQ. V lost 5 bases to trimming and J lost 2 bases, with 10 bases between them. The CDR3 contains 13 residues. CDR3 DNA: TGCGCCAGCAGGTTCAGGAACAACTATGGCTACACCTTC. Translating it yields CASRFRNNYGYTF.

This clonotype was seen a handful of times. CDR3 in amino acids: CSAEQGANYGYTF. CDR3 nucleotides: TGCAGTGCTGAACAGGGGGCTAACTATGGCTACACCTTC. The rearrangement joins TRBV20-1 to TRBJ1-2; 8 bases line up with TRBD1. Looked up from germline, CDR1 is DFQATT and CDR2 is SNEGSKA (reference sequence). V was clipped by 5 bases and J by 0 bases; unmatched bases: 2. This CDR3 region has 13 residues.

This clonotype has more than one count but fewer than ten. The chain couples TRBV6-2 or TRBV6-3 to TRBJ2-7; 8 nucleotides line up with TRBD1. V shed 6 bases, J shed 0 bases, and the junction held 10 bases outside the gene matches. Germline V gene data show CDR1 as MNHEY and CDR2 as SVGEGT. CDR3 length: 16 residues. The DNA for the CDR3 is TGTGCCAGCAGCTCGACAGGGGCCTCGAGCTCCTACGAGCAGTACGTC. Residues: CASSSTGASSSYEQYV.

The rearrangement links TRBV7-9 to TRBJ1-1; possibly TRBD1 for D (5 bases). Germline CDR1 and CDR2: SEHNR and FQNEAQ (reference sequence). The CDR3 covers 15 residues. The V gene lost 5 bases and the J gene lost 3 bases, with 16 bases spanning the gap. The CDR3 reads CASSGQLGVDTEAFF. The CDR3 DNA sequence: TGTGCCAGCAGCGGGCAGCTGGGGGTTGACACTGAAGCTTTCTTT.

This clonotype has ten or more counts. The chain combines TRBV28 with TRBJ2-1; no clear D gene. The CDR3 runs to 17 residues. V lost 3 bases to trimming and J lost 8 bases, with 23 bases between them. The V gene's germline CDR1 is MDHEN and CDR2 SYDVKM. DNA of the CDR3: TGTGCCAGCAGTTTTAGCCAACCCGGGTCCCGTAAGCATGAGCAGTTCTTC. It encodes CASSFSQPGSRKHEQFF.